The clone carrying this T cell receptor (beta chain) came up a few times. Its specificity is not known. The entry originates in a study of Ad26.COV2.S vaccination and SARS-CoV-2 variants. Overall study results and limits: Reportedly, spike-specific CD8+ and CD4+ T cell responses achieved substantial breadth once vaccination had taken place.

Specified treatment: some 19 received Ad26.COV2.S at low or high dose, single or two shots; a few received placebo; per-sample allocation not given. Sampling took place 63 days after the first vaccine or placebo injection. The V gene lost 1 base and the J gene lost 3 bases, with 16 bases spanning the gap. The CDR3 runs to 17 residues. Germline V gives CDR1 MDHEN, CDR2 SYDVKM. The repertoire was sequenced with immunoSEQ multiplex PCR; TCRdb's copy has only in-frame clones and lacks some. The sample consists of hundreds of thousands of clones, about 85% of them appearing once. This clonotype originated in a person aged 18-65 years who received the Ad26.COV2.S COVID-19 vaccine or a placebo. The chain links TRBV28 to TRBJ2-4; possible D gene TRBD1, 6 bases. The sequences come from peripheral blood, collected in a trial of Ad26.COV2.S vaccine versus placebo. The CDR3 sequence is CASSLYGQGLGKNIQYF. The CDR3 DNA reads TGTGCCAGCAGTTTATATGGGCAGGGGCTTGGCAAAAACATTCAGTACTTC.